The 5 T cell receptor beta chains reported below all come from one sample, sequenced in a study of kidney transplant recipient with SARS-CoV-2 infection listed by TCRdb under 2021. For sequencing, an Illumina MiSeq was employed. TCRdb passed the public sequencing reads through fastp at Q25 and MiXCR, retaining productive beta sequences. Merged by CDR3 protein, the rows form single entries marked with the most common genes and DNA. The sample table shows roughly 250,000 distinct CDR3 sequences, and 29% are seen once. Around 7.8% of the sample is held by the ten biggest clonotypes. According to the study, the label for this sample's time point signals: pre-pandemic baseline sample and day 111 after first positive SARS-CoV-2 test. The material was a blood sample, obtained at baseline and on day 111 from a kidney transplant recipient. The receptors here all came from a male patient between 25 and 39 years old who had COVID-19 and was a kidney transplant recipient. Donor T cells from the graft may be present among the T cells after a transplant.

This clonotype was counted ten times or more. The rearrangement uses TRBV11-2 and TRBJ1-4, with 7 positions matching TRBD1. The CDR3 runs to 13 residues. Per germline, CDR1 SGHAT and CDR2 FQNNGV. With V trimmed by 4 bases and J by 13 bases, 9 bases remained unmatched. The CDR3 region is CASSSNRDRGLFF. The CDR3, as DNA: TGTGCCAGCAGCTCGAACCGGGACAGAGGACTGTTTTTT.

The table lists this clonotype with many counts. The chain's CDR3 is CASSLGAENYGYTF. The CDR3 DNA reads as TGTGCCAGCAGCTTAGGTGCTGAGAACTATGGCTACACCTTC. The chain employs TRBV7-2 and TRBJ1-2; D unclear. This CDR3 is 14 amino acids long. V was pared by 1 base and J by 2 bases, with 8 bases between. From germline, CDR1 is SGHTA and CDR2 FQGNSA.

This clonotype was observed at least ten times. The chain has TRBV5-4 and TRBJ1-2; 11 nucleotides align to TRBD1. Germline CDR1 is SGHNT and CDR2 is YYREEE (reference sequence). Losses at the gene ends were 4 bases for V and 5 bases for J; bases not matched to a gene: 7. The CDR3 loop spans 15 amino acids. CDR3 sequence reads: CASSTAGQGAYGYTF. The CDR3 coding sequence is TGTGCCAGCAGCACCGCTGGACAGGGGGCATATGGCTACACCTTC.

The V and J genes are TRBV7-2 and TRBJ2-3, with 16 bases identical to TRBD2. The CDR3 is made up of 19 amino acids. From germline, CDR1 is SGHTA and CDR2 FQGNSA. V trimming: 4 bases; J trimming: 4 bases; junction bases outside the gene matches: 11. The CDR3 reads CASSSHGTSGRAGADTQYF. CDR3 DNA sequence: TGTGCCAGCAGCTCCCACGGGACTAGCGGGAGGGCCGGAGCAGATACGCAGTATTTT.

This CDR3 reads CASSPYNEQYF. DNA of the CDR3: TGTGCCAGCAGTCCCTATAACGAGCAGTACTTC. The J gene is TRBJ2-7, the V gene TRBV6-2 or TRBV6-3; D ambiguous. Trimming shortened V by 5 bases and J by 5 bases, and 7 bases separated the two germline ends. CDR3 size: 11 residues. Per germline, CDR1 MNHEY and CDR2 SVGEGT.